What follows is one T cell receptor beta chain and its context. The sample belongs to a study of blood T cells in healthy people across ages. This CDR3 comprises 16 residues. The germline V gene has CDR1 SGHTA and CDR2 FQGNSA. The V segment lost 5 bases and the J segment 4 bases; nucleotides outside the gene matches: 6. Next came a second PCR, run for about 6 to 11 cycles, which used a sample-barcoded 5' primer along with a J-beta primer mix. A template-switch adaptor that had 12 random nucleotides put a tag on each cDNA molecule. A single record per CDR3 protein comes from TCRdb applying MiXCR to the 5' RACE reads. The sample has 1.5 million or so distinct CDR3 sequences; 40% to 45% are singletons.

Sequenced input: blood. The chain recombines TRBV7-2 with TRBJ2-7; 15 positions agree with TRBD2. The sequence was obtained from a woman under 30 in good health. CDR3: CASSTAGTSGGYEQYF. CDR3 sequence (DNA): TGTGCCAGCAGCACGGCCGGGACTAGCGGGGGGTACGAGCAGTACTTC.